Sequencing of this T cell receptor (beta chain) was carried out in a study of technical replicates of blood from several donors (dated by TCRdb to about 2017). The library was prepared using the immunoSEQ multiplex PCR assay. TCRdb limited this immuneACCESS table to in-frame rearrangements with V and J called. A share of clones is missing; checked studies link under half to unresolved V genes, and the rest is unexplained. The sample table holds more than 70,000 clones, of which roughly 97% were seen once. The biggest ten clones account for around 0.22% of the sample. Remarks on this clone: The antigen this receptor binds is unknown. One end of the junction fails to match germline, which may point to a read error.

From the cysteine through the phenylalanine, the CDR3 covers 14 amino acids. CDR3 DNA only is kept here, 42 bases in frame from base 1. The germline V gene specifies LGHNA as CDR1 and YNFKEQ as CDR2. The sequencing sample was made of T cells isolated from PBMCs. The chain uses TRBV4-2 and TRBJ1-1; the best D guess is TRBD1, with 5 bases matching. This clonotype was sampled from a human donor in good health. The DNA is as follows: TGTGCCAGCAGCAAAGAAGGACAAGCCACTGAAGCTTTCTTT. Translated, it gives CASSKEGQATEAFF.